The clone carrying this T cell receptor (beta chain) has more than one count but fewer than ten. The antigen remains unidentified. J was trimmed by 5 bases and V by 6 bases; bases with no gene match: 13. This CDR3 has 15 residues. Looked up from germline, CDR1 is DFQATT and CDR2 is SNEGSKA (reference sequence). This sample is drawn from a study of T cells after yellow fever vaccination. Study information: SMART-Seq v4 Ultra Low Input prepared libraries from low-cell fractions. General study findings and limits: Reappearance after the booster was seen for most primary-vaccination clones, at 95% to 97% CD4 and around 88% CD8. Contaminants from the bulk population, in the form of abundant clonotypes, could be found in FACS-sorted repertoires. The appearance of a small share of clonotypes in both CD4 and CD8 compartments was observed.

MiXCR, applied by TCRdb to the 5' RACE reads, yields one record per CDR3 protein. The sample yields 150,000 to 200,000 distinct CDR3 sequences, roughly 6.2% seen once. The gene calls are TRBV20-1 and TRBJ2-5; 9 bases agree with TRBD2. The clonotype originates from a young man who received the YFV17D yellow fever vaccine. This specimen consisted of CD4+ T cells sorted from PBMCs, obtained on the day of the first yellow fever vaccination. CDR3 coding DNA: TGCAGTGCCCCCTCGCGGGCGGGGGGGCGGGAGACCCAGTACTTC. This gives the protein CSAPSRAGGRETQYF.